These 3 T cell receptor beta chains came from one sample sequenced in a study of graft-versus-host responses after intestinal transplantation. Their antigens remain unidentified. The assay was immunoSEQ multiplex PCR, and TCRdb's table has in-frame clones only and misses some. This table holds about 110,000 clones, around 92% found once. This specimen was unstimulated CD8+ T cells sorted from spleen or lymph node cells, taken before transplant. The origin of the receptors is a human donor who was the organ donor for an intestinal transplant.

This sequence joins TRBV15 and TRBJ1-2, with D unclear. The CDR3 sequence is 15 residues long. Germline V gene data show CDR1 as LNHNV and CDR2 as YYDKDF (reference sequence). V lost 2 bases, J lost 0 bases, and 10 bases lay in between. In nucleotides, the CDR3 is TGTGCCACCAGCAGATATGGGAGTCCTAACTATGGCTACACCTTC. It yields the protein CATSRYGSPNYGYTF.

The chain combines TRBV11-2 with TRBJ1-3; a weak D match, TRBD1 (6 bases). The CDR3 is made up of 13 amino acids. Germline V lookup: CDR1 SGHAT, CDR2 FQNNGV. Trimming took 3 bases from V and 4 from J, leaving 7 bases between them. The CDR3 loop reads CASSFGTGNTIYF. Written as DNA, the CDR3 is TGTGCCAGCAGCTTCGGGACAGGAAACACCATATATTTT.

The V gene is TRBV2, the J gene TRBJ1-1; D not resolved. This CDR3 has 13 residues. V was pared by 4 bases and J by 2 bases, with 8 bases between. CDR1 and CDR2 from the germline V gene are SNHLY and FYNNEI. The CDR3 region is CASSAFYNTEAFF. The CDR3 nucleotides read TGTGCCAGCAGTGCTTTCTATAACACTGAAGCTTTCTTT.